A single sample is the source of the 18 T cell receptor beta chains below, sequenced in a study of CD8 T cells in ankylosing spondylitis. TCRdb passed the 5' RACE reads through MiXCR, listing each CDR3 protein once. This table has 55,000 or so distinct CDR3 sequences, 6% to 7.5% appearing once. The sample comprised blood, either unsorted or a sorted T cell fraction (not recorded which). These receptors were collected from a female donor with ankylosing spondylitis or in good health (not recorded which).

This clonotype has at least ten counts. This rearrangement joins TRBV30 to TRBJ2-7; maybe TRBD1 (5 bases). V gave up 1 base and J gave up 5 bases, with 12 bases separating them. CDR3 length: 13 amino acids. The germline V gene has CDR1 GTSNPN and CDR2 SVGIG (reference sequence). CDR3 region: CAWSETATDEQYF. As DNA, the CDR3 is TGTGCCTGGAGTGAGACAGCCACGGACGAGCAGTACTTC.

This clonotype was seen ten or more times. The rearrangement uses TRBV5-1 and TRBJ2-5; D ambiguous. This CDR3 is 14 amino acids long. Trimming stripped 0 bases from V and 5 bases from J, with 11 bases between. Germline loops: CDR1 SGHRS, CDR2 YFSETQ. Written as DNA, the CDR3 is TGCGCCAGCAGCTTGGAGTTGGTAGGGGAGACCCAGTACTTC. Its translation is CASSLELVGETQYF.

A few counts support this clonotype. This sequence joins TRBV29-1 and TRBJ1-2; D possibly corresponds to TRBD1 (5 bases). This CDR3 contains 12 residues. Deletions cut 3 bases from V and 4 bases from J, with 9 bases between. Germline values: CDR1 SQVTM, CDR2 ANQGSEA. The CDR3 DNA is TGCAGCGTTGACCCAGGGCTCTATGGCTACACCTTC. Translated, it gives CSVDPGLYGYTF.

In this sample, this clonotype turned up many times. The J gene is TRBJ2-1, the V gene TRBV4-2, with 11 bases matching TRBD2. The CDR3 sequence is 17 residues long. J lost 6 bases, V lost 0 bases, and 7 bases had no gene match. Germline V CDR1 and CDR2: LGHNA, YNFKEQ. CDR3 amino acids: CASSQDPGTSGINEQFF. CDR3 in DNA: TGTGCCAGCAGCCAAGATCCCGGGACTAGCGGTATCAATGAGCAGTTCTTC.

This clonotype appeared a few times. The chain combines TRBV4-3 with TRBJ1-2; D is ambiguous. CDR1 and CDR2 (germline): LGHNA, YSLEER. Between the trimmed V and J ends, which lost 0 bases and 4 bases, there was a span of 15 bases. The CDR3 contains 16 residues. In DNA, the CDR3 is TGCGCCAGCAGCCAAGAGGCCACCTCCGTAAGCTATGGCTACACCTTC. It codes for CASSQEATSVSYGYTF.

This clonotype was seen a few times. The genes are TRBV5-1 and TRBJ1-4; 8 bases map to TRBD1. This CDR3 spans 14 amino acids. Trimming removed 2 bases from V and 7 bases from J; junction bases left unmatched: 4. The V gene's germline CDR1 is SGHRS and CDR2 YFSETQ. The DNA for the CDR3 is TGCGCCAGCAGCTTCACAGGGGGATCTGAAAAACTGTTTTTT. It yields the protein CASSFTGGSEKLFF.

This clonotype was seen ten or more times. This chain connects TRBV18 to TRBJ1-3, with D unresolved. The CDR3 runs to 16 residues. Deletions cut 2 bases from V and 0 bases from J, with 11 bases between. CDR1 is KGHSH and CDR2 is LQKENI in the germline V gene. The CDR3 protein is CASSPSGAISGNTIYF. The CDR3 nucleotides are TGTGCCAGCTCACCATCGGGAGCGATCTCTGGAAACACCATATATTTT.

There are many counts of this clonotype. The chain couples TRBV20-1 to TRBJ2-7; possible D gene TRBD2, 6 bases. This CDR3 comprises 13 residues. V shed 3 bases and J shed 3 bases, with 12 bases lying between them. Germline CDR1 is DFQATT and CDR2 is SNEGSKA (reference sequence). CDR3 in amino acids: CSASDRERYEQYF. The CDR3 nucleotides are TGCAGTGCTAGTGATCGGGAGCGCTACGAGCAGTACTTC.

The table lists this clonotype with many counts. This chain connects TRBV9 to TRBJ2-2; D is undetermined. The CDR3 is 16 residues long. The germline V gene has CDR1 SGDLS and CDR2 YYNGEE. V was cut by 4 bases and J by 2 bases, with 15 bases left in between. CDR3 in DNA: TGTGCCAGCAGCCAGAGTAGGCTGGTAAACACCGGGGAGCTGTTTTTT. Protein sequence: CASSQSRLVNTGELFF. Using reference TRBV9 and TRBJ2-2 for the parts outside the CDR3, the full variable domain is DSGVTQTPKHLITATGQRVTLRCSPRSGDLSVYWYQQSLDQGLQFLIQYYNGEERAKGNILERFSAQQFPDLHSELNLSSLELGDSALYFCASSQSRLVNTGELFFGEGSRLTVL.

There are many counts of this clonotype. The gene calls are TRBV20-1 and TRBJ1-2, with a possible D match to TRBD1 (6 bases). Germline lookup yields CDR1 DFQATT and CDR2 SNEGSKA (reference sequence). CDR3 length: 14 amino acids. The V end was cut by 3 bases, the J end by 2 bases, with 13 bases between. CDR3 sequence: CSASRVDRNYGYTF. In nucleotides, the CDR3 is TGCAGTGCTAGTCGCGTCGACAGGAACTATGGCTACACCTTC.

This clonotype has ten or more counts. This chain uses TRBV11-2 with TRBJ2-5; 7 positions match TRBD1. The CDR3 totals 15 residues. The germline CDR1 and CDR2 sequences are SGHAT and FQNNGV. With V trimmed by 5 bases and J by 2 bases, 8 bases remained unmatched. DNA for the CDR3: TGTGCCAGCAGCCACACCACAGGGGCTCAAGAGACCCAGTACTTC. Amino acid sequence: CASSHTTGAQETQYF. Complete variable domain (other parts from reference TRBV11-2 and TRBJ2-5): EAGVAQSPRYKIIEKRQSVAFWCNPISGHATLYWYQQILGQGPKLLIQFQNNGVVDDSQLPKDRFSAERLKGVDSTLKIQPAKLEDSAVYLCASSHTTGAQETQYFGPGTRLLVL.

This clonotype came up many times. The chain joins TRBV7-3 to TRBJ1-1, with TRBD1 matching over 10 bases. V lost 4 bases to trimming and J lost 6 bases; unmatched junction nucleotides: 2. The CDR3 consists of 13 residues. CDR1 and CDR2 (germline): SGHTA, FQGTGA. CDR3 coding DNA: TGTGCCAGCAGCTCAGGGACAGGGGCTGAAGCTTTCTTT. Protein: CASSSGTGAEAFF.

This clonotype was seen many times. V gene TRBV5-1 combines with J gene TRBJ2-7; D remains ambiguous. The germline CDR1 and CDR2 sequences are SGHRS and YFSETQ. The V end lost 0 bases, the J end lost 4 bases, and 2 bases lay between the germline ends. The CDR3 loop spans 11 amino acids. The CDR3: CASSLGYEQYF. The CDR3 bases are TGCGCCAGCAGCTTGGGATACGAGCAGTACTTC.

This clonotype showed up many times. The CDR3 spells CAISDRGQGAHGEAFF. The DNA for the CDR3 is TGTGCCATCAGTGACCGAGGACAGGGGGCCCACGGTGAAGCTTTCTTT. The J gene is TRBJ1-1, the V gene TRBV10-3; 11 positions match TRBD1. The CDR3 runs 16 residues. Germline CDR1 and CDR2: ENHRY and SYGVKD. V shed 3 bases and J 7 bases; nucleotides not matched to a gene: 10.

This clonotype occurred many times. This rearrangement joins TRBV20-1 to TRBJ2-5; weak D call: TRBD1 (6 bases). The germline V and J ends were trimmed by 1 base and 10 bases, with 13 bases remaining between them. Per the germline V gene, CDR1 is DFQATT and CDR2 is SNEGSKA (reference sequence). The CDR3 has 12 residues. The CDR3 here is CSARGLPGHQYF. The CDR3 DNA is TGCAGTGCTAGAGGTCTACCGGGACACCAGTACTTC.

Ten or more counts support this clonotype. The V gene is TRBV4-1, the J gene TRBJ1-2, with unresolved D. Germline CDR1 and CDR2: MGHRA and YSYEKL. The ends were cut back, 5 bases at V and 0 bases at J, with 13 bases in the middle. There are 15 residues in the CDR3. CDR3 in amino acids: CASSARTEANYGYTF. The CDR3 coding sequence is TGCGCCAGCAGCGCCCGGACGGAAGCTAACTATGGCTACACCTTC.

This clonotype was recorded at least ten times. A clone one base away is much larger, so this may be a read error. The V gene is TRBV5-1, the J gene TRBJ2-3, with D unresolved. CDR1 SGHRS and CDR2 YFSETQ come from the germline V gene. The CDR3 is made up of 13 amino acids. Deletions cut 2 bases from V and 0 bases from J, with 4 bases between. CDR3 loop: CASSFDSTDTQYF. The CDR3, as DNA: TGCGCCAGCAGCTTCGATAGCACAGATACGCAGTATTTT.

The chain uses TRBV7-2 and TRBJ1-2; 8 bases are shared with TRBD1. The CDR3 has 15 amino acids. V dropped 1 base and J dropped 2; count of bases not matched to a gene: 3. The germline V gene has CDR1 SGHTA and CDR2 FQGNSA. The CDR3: CASSLVQGANYGYTF. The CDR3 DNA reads TGTGCCAGCAGCTTAGTCCAGGGGGCGAACTATGGCTACACCTTC.